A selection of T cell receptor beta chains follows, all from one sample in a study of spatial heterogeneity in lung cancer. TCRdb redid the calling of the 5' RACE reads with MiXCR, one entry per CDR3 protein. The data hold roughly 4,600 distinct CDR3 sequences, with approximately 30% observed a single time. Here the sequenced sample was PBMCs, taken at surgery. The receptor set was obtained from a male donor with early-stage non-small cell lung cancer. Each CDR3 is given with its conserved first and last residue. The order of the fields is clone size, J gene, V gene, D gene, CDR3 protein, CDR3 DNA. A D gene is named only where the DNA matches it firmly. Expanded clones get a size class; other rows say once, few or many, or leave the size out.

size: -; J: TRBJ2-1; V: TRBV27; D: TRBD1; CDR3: CASSLGATGGLDEQFF; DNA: TGTGCCAGCAGTTTAGGGGCGACAGGGGGGTTAGATGAGCAGTTCTTC
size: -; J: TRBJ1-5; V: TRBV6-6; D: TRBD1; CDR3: CASSYTGGRQPQHF; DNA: TGTGCCAGCAGTTACACAGGGGGACGCCAGCCCCAGCATTTT
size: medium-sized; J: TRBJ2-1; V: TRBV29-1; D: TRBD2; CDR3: CSVDDAGGLFEQFF; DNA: TGCAGCGTTGACGACGCGGGAGGCCTCTTTGAGCAGTTCTTC
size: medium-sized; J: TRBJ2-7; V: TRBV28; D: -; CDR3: CASSTPDSAFYEQYF; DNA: TGTGCCAGCAGTACCCCGGATAGCGCCTTCTACGAGCAGTACTTC
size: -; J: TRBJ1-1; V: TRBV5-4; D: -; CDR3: CASSGGPGRGTEAFF; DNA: TGTGCCAGCAGCGGTGGACCCGGCCGGGGCACTGAAGCTTTCTTT
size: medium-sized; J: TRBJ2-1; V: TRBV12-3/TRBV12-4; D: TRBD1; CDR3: CASSWGQVGQVFF; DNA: TGTGCCAGCAGTTGGGGTCAGGTGGGACAGGTGTTCTTC
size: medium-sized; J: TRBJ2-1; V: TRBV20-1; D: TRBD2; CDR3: CSARGLARTYNEQFF; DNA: TGCAGTGCTAGAGGACTAGCGAGGACCTACAATGAGCAGTTCTTC
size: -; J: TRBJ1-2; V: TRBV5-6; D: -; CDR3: CASTVGAYGYTF; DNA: TGTGCCAGCACCGTGGGAGCATATGGCTACACCTTC
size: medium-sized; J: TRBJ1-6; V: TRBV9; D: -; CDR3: CASSVDSNSPLHF; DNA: TGTGCCAGCAGCGTAGATTCTAATTCACCCCTCCACTTT
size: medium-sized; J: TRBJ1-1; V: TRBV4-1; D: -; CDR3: CASSQDRRGTEAFF; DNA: TGCGCCAGCAGCCAAGATCGCCGGGGGACTGAAGCTTTCTTT
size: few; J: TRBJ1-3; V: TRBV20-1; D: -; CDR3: CSARDGGTNSGNTIYF; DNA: TGCAGTGCTAGAGATGGGGGGACGAACTCTGGAAACACCATATATTTT
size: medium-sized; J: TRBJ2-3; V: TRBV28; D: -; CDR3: CASSLAGSTDTQYF; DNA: TGTGCCAGCAGTTTAGCCGGTTCCACAGATACGCAGTATTTT
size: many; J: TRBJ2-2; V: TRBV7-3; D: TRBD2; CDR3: CASSLNGGRRAGELFF; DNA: TGTGCCAGCAGCTTAAACGGCGGGAGGCGGGCCGGGGAGCTGTTTTTT
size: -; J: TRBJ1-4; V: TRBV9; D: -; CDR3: CASDEAGQNEKLFF; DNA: TGTGCCAGCGACGAAGCAGGGCAGAATGAAAAACTGTTTTTT
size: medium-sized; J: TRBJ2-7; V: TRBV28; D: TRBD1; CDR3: CASTSTGTYEQYF; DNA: TGTGCCAGCACGTCGACAGGGACCTACGAGCAGTACTTC
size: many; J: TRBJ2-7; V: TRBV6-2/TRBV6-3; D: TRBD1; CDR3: CASSYALTGVSSYEQYF; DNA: TGTGCCAGCAGTTATGCCCTGACAGGGGTGAGCTCCTACGAGCAGTACTTC
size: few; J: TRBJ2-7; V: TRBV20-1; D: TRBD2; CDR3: CSATSGTNVGQYF; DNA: TGCAGTGCTACTAGCGGGACGAACGTGGGGCAGTACTTC
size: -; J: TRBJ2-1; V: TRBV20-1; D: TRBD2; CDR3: CSARGDRAGDLNEQFF; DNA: TGCAGTGCCCGGGGGGATCGAGCGGGAGATCTGAATGAGCAGTTCTTC
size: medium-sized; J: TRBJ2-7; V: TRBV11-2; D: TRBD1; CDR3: CASSPYGRGQYEQYF; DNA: TGTGCCAGCAGCCCCTACGGCAGGGGGCAATACGAGCAGTACTTC
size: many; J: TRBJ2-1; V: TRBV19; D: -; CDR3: CASKRTSPPNEQFF; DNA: TGTGCCAGCAAAAGGACATCCCCGCCGAATGAGCAGTTCTTC
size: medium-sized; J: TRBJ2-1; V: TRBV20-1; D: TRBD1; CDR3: CSARPDRGRFNEQFF; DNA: TGCAGTGCTAGGCCCGACAGGGGGCGGTTCAATGAGCAGTTCTTC
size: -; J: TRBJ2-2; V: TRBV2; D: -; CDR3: CTSSAGSGELFF; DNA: TGTACCAGCAGTGCTGGGTCCGGGGAGCTGTTTTTT
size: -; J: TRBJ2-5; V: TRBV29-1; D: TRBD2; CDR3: CSAQPVAGGETQYF; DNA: TGCAGCGCACAACCTGTAGCGGGGGGGGAGACCCAGTACTTC
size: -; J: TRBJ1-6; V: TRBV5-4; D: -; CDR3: CASRLVGGSPLHF; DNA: TGTGCCAGCAGATTGGTTGGCGGATCACCCCTCCACTTT
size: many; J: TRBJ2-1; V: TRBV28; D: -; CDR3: CASSRPSRTVGNEQFF; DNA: TGTGCCAGCAGCCGTCCCTCCCGGACGGTCGGCAATGAGCAGTTCTTC
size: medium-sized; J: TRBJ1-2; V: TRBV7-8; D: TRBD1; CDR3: CASSSRAGGDYGYTF; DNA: TGTGCCAGCAGCTCAAGGGCAGGGGGGGATTATGGCTACACCTTC
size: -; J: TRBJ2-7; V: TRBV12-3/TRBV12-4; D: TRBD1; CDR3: CASSSAGWTGLYEQYF; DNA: TGTGCCAGCAGTTCCGCGGGGTGGACAGGGCTCTACGAGCAGTACTTC
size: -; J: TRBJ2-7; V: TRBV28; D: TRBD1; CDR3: CASSLATGGEQYF; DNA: TGTGCCAGCAGCCTGGCTACAGGGGGCGAGCAGTACTTC
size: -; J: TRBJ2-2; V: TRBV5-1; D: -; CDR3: CASSLLAKSNTGELFF; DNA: TGCGCCAGCAGCTTATTAGCGAAGTCGAACACCGGGGAGCTGTTTTTT
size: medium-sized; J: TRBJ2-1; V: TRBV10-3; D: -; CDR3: CAISVQQGLNNEQFF; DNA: TGTGCCATCAGTGTCCAGCAGGGCCTTAACAATGAGCAGTTCTTC
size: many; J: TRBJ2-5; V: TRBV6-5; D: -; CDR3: CASSYRQGGQETQYF; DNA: TGTGCCAGCAGTTACCGGCAGGGGGGCCAAGAGACCCAGTACTTC
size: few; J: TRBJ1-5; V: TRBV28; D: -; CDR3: CASSRGFSREPQHF; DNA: TGTGCCAGCAGCCGCGGCTTTTCGAGAGAGCCCCAGCATTTT
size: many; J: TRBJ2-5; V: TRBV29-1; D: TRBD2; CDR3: CSVAAGEETQYF; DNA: TGCAGCGTTGCAGCGGGGGAAGAGACCCAGTACTTC
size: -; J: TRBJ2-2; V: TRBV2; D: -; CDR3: CASQGSANTGELFF; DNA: TGTGCCAGCCAGGGCTCCGCGAACACCGGGGAGCTGTTTTTT
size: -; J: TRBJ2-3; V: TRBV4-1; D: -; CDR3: CASRGLNTDTQYF; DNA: TGCGCCAGCAGAGGGCTAAACACAGATACGCAGTATTTT
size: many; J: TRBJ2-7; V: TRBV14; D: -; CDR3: CASSQVWGTPHYEQYF; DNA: TGTGCCAGCAGCCAAGTATGGGGGACACCACACTACGAGCAGTACTTC
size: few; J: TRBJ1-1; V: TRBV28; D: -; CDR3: CASSSREWNGNTEAFF; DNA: TGTGCCAGCAGTAGTAGGGAATGGAACGGGAACACTGAAGCTTTCTTT
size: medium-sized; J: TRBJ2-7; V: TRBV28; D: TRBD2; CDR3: CASREAATYEQYF; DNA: TGTGCCAGCCGGGAGGCCGCGACCTACGAGCAGTACTTC
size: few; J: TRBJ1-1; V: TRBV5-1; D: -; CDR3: CASSLAGGLNTEAFF; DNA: TGCGCCAGCAGCTTGGCCGGGGGGCTAAACACTGAAGCTTTCTTT
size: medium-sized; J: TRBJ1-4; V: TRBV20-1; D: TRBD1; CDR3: CSAGDRGREKLFF; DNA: TGCAGTGCTGGGGACAGGGGGCGTGAAAAACTGTTTTTT
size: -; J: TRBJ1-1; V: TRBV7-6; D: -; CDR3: CASSRGGVDEAFF; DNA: TGTGCCAGCAGCCGAGGGGGGGTCGACGAAGCTTTCTTT
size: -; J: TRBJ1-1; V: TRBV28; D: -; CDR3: CASLYGREEAFF; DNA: TGTGCCAGCCTCTACGGGCGGGAAGAAGCTTTCTTT
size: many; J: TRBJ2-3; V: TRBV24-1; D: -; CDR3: CATSLGQSTDTQYF; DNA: TGTGCCACCAGCCTGGGGCAGAGCACAGATACGCAGTATTTT
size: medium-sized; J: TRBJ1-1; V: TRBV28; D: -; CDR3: CASTKLQGRGEAFF; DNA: TGTGCCAGCACCAAACTACAGGGACGGGGTGAAGCTTTCTTT
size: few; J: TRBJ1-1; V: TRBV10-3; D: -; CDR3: CAITGHLNTEAFF; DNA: TGTGCCATCACTGGACATTTGAACACTGAAGCTTTCTTT